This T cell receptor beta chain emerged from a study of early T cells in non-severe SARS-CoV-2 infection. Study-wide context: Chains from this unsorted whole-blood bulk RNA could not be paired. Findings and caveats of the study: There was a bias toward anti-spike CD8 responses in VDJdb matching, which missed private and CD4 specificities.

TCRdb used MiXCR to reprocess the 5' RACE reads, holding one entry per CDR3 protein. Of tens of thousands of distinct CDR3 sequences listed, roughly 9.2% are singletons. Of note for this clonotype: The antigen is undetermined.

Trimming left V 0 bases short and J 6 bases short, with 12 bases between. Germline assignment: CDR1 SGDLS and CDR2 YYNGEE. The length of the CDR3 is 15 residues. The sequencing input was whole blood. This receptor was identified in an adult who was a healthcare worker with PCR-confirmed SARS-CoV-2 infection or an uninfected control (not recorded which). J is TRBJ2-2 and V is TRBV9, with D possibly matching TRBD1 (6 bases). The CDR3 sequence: CASSVAYRAAGELFF. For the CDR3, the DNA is TGTGCCAGCAGCGTAGCTTACAGGGCGGCCGGGGAGCTGTTTTTT. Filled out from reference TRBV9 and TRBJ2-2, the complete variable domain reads DSGVTQTPKHLITATGQRVTLRCSPRSGDLSVYWYQQSLDQGLQFLIQYYNGEERAKGNILERFSAQQFPDLHSELNLSSLELGDSALYFCASSVAYRAAGELFFGEGSRLTVL.